Listed below are T cell receptor beta chains from one sample, sequenced in a study of T cells in Graves' hyperthyroidism and ophthalmopathy. MiXCR was run by TCRdb on the multiplex PCR reads, yielding one entry per CDR3 protein. The table records around 300,000 distinct CDR3 sequences, roughly 13% of them present only once. Sequencing was carried out using blood. The receptors originated from a middle-aged woman with Graves' hyperthyroidism. CDR3s include the opening cysteine and the closing phenylalanine or tryptophan. The order of the fields is clone size, J gene, V gene, D gene, CDR3 protein, CDR3 DNA. A D gene is named only where the DNA matches it firmly. Clone sizes are given selectively: once, few, many, or a class where the clone is expanded.

size: .; J: TRBJ2-2; V: TRBV12-3/TRBV12-4; D: .; CDR3: CASRTQGSNTGELFF; DNA: TGTGCCAGCAGGACACAGGGTTCCAACACCGGGGAGCTGTTTTTT
size: many; J: TRBJ2-7; V: TRBV27; D: TRBD2; CDR3: CASSPRGGYEQYF; DNA: TGTGCCAGCAGTCCCCGGGGGGGGTACGAGCAGTACTTC
size: many; J: TRBJ2-4; V: TRBV28; D: TRBD1; CDR3: CASSLGRRGRIDIQYF; DNA: TGTGCCAGCAGTTTAGGTCGTAGGGGGCGTATTGACATTCAGTACTTC
size: few; J: TRBJ1-5; V: TRBV5-1; D: .; CDR3: CASRKDPGGPSTDTQHF; DNA: TGCGCCAGCCGCAAAGACCCTGGCGGGCCGAGCACAGATACGCAGCATTTT
size: .; J: TRBJ2-4; V: TRBV9; D: .; CDR3: CASSPRRDSFKNIQYF; DNA: TGTGCCAGCAGCCCCCGCCGGGATAGTTTCAAAAACATTCAGTACTTC
size: many; J: TRBJ2-5; V: TRBV3-1; D: .; CDR3: CASSHAQETQYF; DNA: TGTGCCAGCAGCCACGCACAAGAGACCCAGTACTTC
size: many; J: TRBJ2-5; V: TRBV3-1; D: .; CDR3: CASSQDQETQYF; DNA: TGTGCCAGCAGCCAAGATCAAGAGACCCAGTACTTC
size: many; J: TRBJ2-1; V: TRBV2; D: TRBD2; CDR3: CASSRTSGTYNEQFF; DNA: TGTGCCAGCAGTAGGACTAGCGGGACCTACAATGAGCAGTTCTTC
size: once; J: TRBJ1-2; V: TRBV5-1; D: .; CDR3: CASSLLAEDWGYTF; DNA: TGCGCCAGCAGCTTGCTGGCCGAGGATTGGGGCTACACCTTC
size: many; J: TRBJ1-1; V: TRBV11-2; D: .; CDR3: CASSAGRGGVEAFF; DNA: TGTGCCAGCAGCGCGGGGAGGGGAGGAGTTGAAGCTTTCTTT
size: .; J: TRBJ1-5; V: TRBV2; D: .; CDR3: CPSSDGPNLNQPQHF; DNA: TGTCCCAGCAGTGATGGCCCTAACCTTAATCAGCCCCAGCATTTT
size: many; J: TRBJ1-1; V: TRBV19; D: .; CDR3: CASTDSRRVNTEAFF; DNA: TGTGCCAGTACCGATAGCCGCAGGGTGAACACTGAAGCTTTCTTT
size: many; J: TRBJ2-7; V: TRBV7-9; D: .; CDR3: CASSLTQGPTYEQYF; DNA: TGTGCCAGCAGCTTAACCCAGGGGCCCACGTACGAGCAGTACTTC
size: few; J: TRBJ2-2; V: TRBV7-2; D: .; CDR3: CASSLGSGFNTGELFF; DNA: TGTGCCAGCAGCTTAGGTTCAGGTTTCAACACCGGGGAGCTGTTTTTT
size: .; J: TRBJ2-3; V: TRBV7-9; D: .; CDR3: CASSPVRDTQYF; DNA: TGTGCCAGCAGCCCAGTGAGGGATACGCAGTATTTT
size: .; J: TRBJ2-7; V: TRBV19; D: TRBD2; CDR3: CASSITANSGLYF; DNA: TGTGCCAGTAGTATCACCGCCAATAGCGGGCTGTACTTC
size: many; J: TRBJ2-5; V: TRBV24-1; D: TRBD2; CDR3: CATSVVSGRGRETQYF; DNA: TGTGCCACCAGTGTCGTGAGCGGGAGGGGTCGAGAGACCCAGTACTTC
size: few; J: TRBJ2-2; V: TRBV7-9; D: TRBD1; CDR3: CASTGQATYTGELFF; DNA: TGTGCCAGCACCGGACAGGCGACATACACCGGGGAGCTGTTTTTT
size: few; J: TRBJ1-5; V: TRBV9; D: .; CDR3: CASSDSNSNQPQHF; DNA: TGTGCCAGCAGCGACTCAAATAGCAATCAGCCCCAGCATTTT
size: many; J: TRBJ2-1; V: TRBV7-2; D: .; CDR3: CASSLAGGIYNEQFF; DNA: TGTGCCAGCAGCTTAGCGGGAGGAATCTACAATGAGCAGTTCTTC
size: few; J: TRBJ1-1; V: TRBV25-1; D: .; CDR3: CASSDYTTGAEAFF; DNA: TGTGCCAGCAGTGACTATACTACGGGGGCTGAAGCTTTCTTT
size: many; J: TRBJ2-3; V: TRBV18; D: .; CDR3: CASSPLQTSTDTQYF; DNA: TGTGCCAGCTCACCCCTGCAGACTAGCACAGATACGCAGTATTTT
size: .; J: TRBJ2-2; V: TRBV12-3/TRBV12-4; D: .; CDR3: CASSIGLNTGELFF; DNA: TGTGCCAGCAGTATAGGACTAAACACCGGGGAGCTGTTTTTT
size: many; J: TRBJ1-1; V: TRBV29-1; D: TRBD1; CDR3: CSVERQGDSAFF; DNA: TGCAGCGTTGAACGCCAGGGGGATTCGGCTTTCTTT
size: .; J: TRBJ2-3; V: TRBV5-1; D: .; CDR3: CASALLGPDTQYF; DNA: TGCGCCAGCGCACTGCTGGGCCCAGATACGCAGTATTTT
size: many; J: TRBJ2-3; V: TRBV15; D: .; CDR3: CATSRDTSRRGDTQYF; DNA: TGTGCCACCAGCAGAGACACCTCTCGAAGAGGAGATACGCAGTATTTT
size: many; J: TRBJ2-1; V: TRBV27; D: .; CDR3: CASSFWGEGNEQFF; DNA: TGTGCCAGCAGTTTTTGGGGAGAGGGAAATGAGCAGTTCTTC
size: .; J: TRBJ2-1; V: TRBV6-1; D: TRBD2; CDR3: CASSGELLAAYNEQFF; DNA: TGTGCCAGCAGTGGGGAACTACTAGCGGCCTACAATGAGCAGTTCTTC
size: once; J: TRBJ1-2; V: TRBV10-3; D: .; CDR3: CASSLDRDTAFYGYTF; DNA: TGTGCCAGCAGTTTAGACCGGGACACTGCCTTCTATGGCTACACCTTC
size: .; J: TRBJ1-5; V: TRBV12-3/TRBV12-4; D: TRBD1; CDR3: CASSPHRGGNQPQHF; DNA: TGTGCCAGCAGTCCACACAGGGGAGGCAATCAGCCCCAGCATTTT
size: many; J: TRBJ2-3; V: TRBV6-1; D: .; CDR3: CASSYAGSTDTQYF; DNA: TGTGCCAGCAGTTATGCAGGGAGCACAGATACGCAGTATTTT
size: once; J: TRBJ2-4; V: TRBV28; D: .; CDR3: CASSPLGARAKNIQYF; DNA: TGTGCCAGCAGCCCGTTGGGGGCGCGGGCCAAAAACATTCAGTACTTC
size: many; J: TRBJ1-6; V: TRBV5-5; D: .; CDR3: CASSSDSFNSPLHF; DNA: TGTGCCAGCAGCTCAGACAGCTTCAATTCACCCCTCCACTTT
size: .; J: TRBJ1-3; V: TRBV10-3; D: .; CDR3: CAISETGASGNTIYF; DNA: TGTGCCATCAGTGAGACGGGGGCCTCTGGAAACACCATATATTTT
size: many; J: TRBJ1-6; V: TRBV6-2/TRBV6-3; D: TRBD1; CDR3: CASSYSDRVDSPLHF; DNA: TGTGCCAGCAGTTACTCGGACAGGGTCGATTCACCCCTCCACTTT
size: many; J: TRBJ2-1; V: TRBV19; D: TRBD2; CDR3: CASSPWTSGDGDNEQFF; DNA: TGTGCCAGTAGTCCCTGGACTAGCGGGGACGGCGACAATGAGCAGTTCTTC
size: .; J: TRBJ2-1; V: TRBV10-1; D: .; CDR3: CASSSSMGAWGNEQLF; DNA: TGCGCCAGCAGTTCCTCGATGGGCGCGTGGGGAAATGAGCAGCTCTTC
size: many; J: TRBJ1-2; V: TRBV28; D: .; CDR3: CASSLGVGGYTF; DNA: TGTGCCAGCAGCCTAGGGGTTGGGGGCTACACCTTC
size: few; J: TRBJ2-1; V: TRBV2; D: TRBD2; CDR3: CASSKGPSGSSEQFF; DNA: TGTGCCAGCAGTAAAGGGCCTAGCGGGAGTTCTGAGCAGTTCTTC
size: many; J: TRBJ2-7; V: TRBV30; D: .; CDR3: CAWSRGPSADYEQYF; DNA: TGTGCCTGGAGCCGGGGACCCTCGGCGGACTACGAGCAGTACTTC
size: many; J: TRBJ2-5; V: TRBV7-9; D: .; CDR3: CASSLQVGTQYF; DNA: TGTGCCAGCAGCTTACAGGTCGGGACCCAGTACTTC
size: many; J: TRBJ2-2; V: TRBV7-2; D: TRBD2; CDR3: CASSHPGLVPGELFF; DNA: TGTGCCAGCAGCCATCCGGGACTAGTTCCCGGGGAGCTGTTTTTT
size: many; J: TRBJ2-7; V: TRBV28; D: TRBD2; CDR3: CASSLEREIGEQYF; DNA: TGTGCCAGCAGTTTGGAGCGGGAGATAGGGGAGCAGTACTTC
size: .; J: TRBJ2-5; V: TRBV10-3; D: .; CDR3: CATTRDFSPRETQYF; DNA: TGTGCCACCACTCGGGACTTTTCCCCCCGTGAGACCCAGTACTTC
size: many; J: TRBJ2-1; V: TRBV20-1; D: TRBD2; CDR3: CSATTPSGASLSYNEQFF; DNA: TGCAGTGCCACGACCCCTAGCGGGGCCTCCCTCTCCTACAATGAGCAGTTCTTC
size: few; J: TRBJ2-2; V: TRBV9; D: .; CDR3: CASSVEVGELFF; DNA: TGTGCCAGCAGCGTAGAAGTCGGGGAGCTGTTTTTT
size: .; J: TRBJ2-3; V: TRBV19; D: .; CDR3: CASSPTPHTQYF; DNA: TGTGCCAGTAGTCCCACCCCTCATACGCAGTATTTT
size: many; J: TRBJ2-7; V: TRBV7-2; D: .; CDR3: CASSRPPGPISYEQYF; DNA: TGTGCCAGCAGCCGTCCACCGGGACCGATATCCTACGAGCAGTACTTC
size: many; J: TRBJ2-3; V: TRBV30; D: TRBD2; CDR3: CAWSVGSGRWADTQYF; DNA: TGTGCCTGGAGTGTGGGGAGCGGGAGGTGGGCAGATACGCAGTATTTT
size: many; J: TRBJ1-5; V: TRBV30; D: .; CDR3: CAWSPQGYQPQHF; DNA: TGTGCCTGGAGCCCCCAAGGGTATCAGCCCCAGCATTTT
size: few; J: TRBJ1-5; V: TRBV18; D: .; CDR3: CASSSGRQNQPQHF; DNA: TGTGCCAGCTCATCGGGACGGCAGAATCAGCCCCAGCATTTT
size: .; J: TRBJ1-4; V: TRBV29-1; D: .; CDR3: CGASRGLGEKLFF; DNA: TGCGGCGCCTCGAGAGGGTTAGGCGAAAAACTGTTTTTT